This T cell receptor beta chain appears in the sequencing data of a study of shared clonotypes between healthy human individuals. Some clones are missing from TCRdb's copy, which holds only in-frame ones; the method was immunoSEQ multiplex PCR. The sample gives approximately 2.5 million clones, approximately 92% of which show up once; 0.13% to 0.15% is in the top ten. This CDR3 has 16 residues. Trimming removed 0 bases at V and 0 bases at J, with 11 bases between. Germline V lookup: CDR1 LNHNV, CDR2 YYDKDF (reference sequence). Material for sequencing was naive CD4+ T cells sorted from blood. Subset in this sample: CD45RA+ positively selected. The clonotype was recovered from a man aged 18 to 29 in good health. The rearrangement joins TRBV15 to TRBJ1-1, with unresolved D. CDR3 region: CATSRDLPDLNTEAFF. The CDR3 nucleotides are TGTGCCACCAGCAGAGATCTTCCAGATTTGAACACTGAAGCTTTCTTT.